This T cell receptor (beta chain) was sequenced during a study of radiotherapy plus CTLA-4 blockade in lung cancer. The study's findings and limits: Peripheral blood showed expansion of tumor-derived TCR clones after radiotherapy and ipilimumab.

In regard to this clone: Its specificity is unknown.

V lost 4 bases, J lost 3 bases, and 8 bases stayed unmatched. CDR3 size: 16 residues. Germline values: CDR1 MNHEY, CDR2 SMNVEV (reference sequence). Some clones are missing from TCRdb's copy, which holds only in-frame ones; the method was immunoSEQ multiplex PCR. The data contain about 97,000 clones, approximately 72% of them singletons. The receptor was isolated from a human donor with non-small cell lung cancer who had a partial response to radiotherapy plus ipilimumab. Some clones in this sample may be carry-over from other donors' samples. The chain uses TRBV27 and TRBJ2-1; 8 nucleotides line up with TRBD2. The sequenced sample was peripheral blood, obtained from a patient treated with radiotherapy plus ipilimumab. CDR3 in amino acids: CASSSYGTRGYNEQFF. Written as DNA, the CDR3 is TGTGCCAGCAGTTCATACGGGACTAGGGGCTACAATGAGCAGTTCTTC.